This TCR beta chain comes out of a study of control samples from healthy donors and cancer patients. The assay was immunoSEQ multiplex PCR, and TCRdb's table has in-frame clones only and misses some. The sample holds tens of thousands of clones; around 80% are singletons and the top ten take over 7.5%. The V end lost 3 bases, the J end lost 5 bases, and 10 bases lay between the germline ends. This CDR3 contains 14 residues. CDR1 and CDR2 (germline): MNHEY, SMNVEV (reference sequence). This TCR derives from a woman in her sixties or seventies in good health. Sequences were obtained from blood. The chain couples TRBV27 to TRBJ1-4; TRBD1 might be the D (5 bases). The CDR3, as DNA: TGTGCCAGCAGTTTTGCAGGGTTAAATGAAAAACTGTTTTTT. This gives the protein CASSFAGLNEKLFF.